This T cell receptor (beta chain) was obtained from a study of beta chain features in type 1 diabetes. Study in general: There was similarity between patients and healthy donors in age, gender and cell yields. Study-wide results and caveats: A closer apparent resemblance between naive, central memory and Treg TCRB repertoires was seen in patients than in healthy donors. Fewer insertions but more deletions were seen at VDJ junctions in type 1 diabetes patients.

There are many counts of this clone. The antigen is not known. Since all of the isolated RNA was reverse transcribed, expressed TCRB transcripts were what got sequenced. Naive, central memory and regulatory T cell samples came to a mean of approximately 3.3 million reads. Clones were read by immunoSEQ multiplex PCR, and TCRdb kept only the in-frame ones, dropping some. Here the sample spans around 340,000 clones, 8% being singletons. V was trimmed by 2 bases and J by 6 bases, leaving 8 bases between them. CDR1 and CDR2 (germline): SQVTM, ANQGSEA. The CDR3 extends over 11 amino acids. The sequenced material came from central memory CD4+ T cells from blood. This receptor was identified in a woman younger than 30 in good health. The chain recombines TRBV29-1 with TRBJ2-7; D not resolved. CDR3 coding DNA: TGCAGCGTTGAACACCAAGCCGAGCAGTACTTC. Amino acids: CSVEHQAEQYF.